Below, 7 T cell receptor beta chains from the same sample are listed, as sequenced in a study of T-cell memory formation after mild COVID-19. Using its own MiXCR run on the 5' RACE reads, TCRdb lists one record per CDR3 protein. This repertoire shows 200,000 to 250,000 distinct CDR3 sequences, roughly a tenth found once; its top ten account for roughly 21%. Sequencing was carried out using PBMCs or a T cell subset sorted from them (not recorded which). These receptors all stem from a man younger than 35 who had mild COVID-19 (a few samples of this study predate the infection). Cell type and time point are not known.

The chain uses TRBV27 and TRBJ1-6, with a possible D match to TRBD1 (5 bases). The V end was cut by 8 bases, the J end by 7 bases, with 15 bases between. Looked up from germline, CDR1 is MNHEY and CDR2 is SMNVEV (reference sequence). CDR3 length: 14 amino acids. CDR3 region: CASRSEGLNSPLHF. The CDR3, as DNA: TGTGCCAGCCGATCAGAGGGGCTCAATTCACCCCTCCACTTT.

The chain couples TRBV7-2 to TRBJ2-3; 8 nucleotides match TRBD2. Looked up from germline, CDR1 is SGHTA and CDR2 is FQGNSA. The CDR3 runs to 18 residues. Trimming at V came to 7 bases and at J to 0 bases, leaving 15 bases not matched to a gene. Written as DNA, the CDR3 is TGTGCCAGCAACGCCGCCTCACGGGGGGGCCTTAGCACAGATACGCAGTATTTT. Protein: CASNAASRGGLSTDTQYF.

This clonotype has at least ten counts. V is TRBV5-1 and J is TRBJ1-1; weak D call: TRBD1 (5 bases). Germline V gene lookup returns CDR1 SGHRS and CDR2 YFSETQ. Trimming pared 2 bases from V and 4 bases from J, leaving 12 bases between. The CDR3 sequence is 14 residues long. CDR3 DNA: TGCGCCAGCAGCTTCATGGGGCATGGCACTGAAGCTTTCTTT. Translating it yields CASSFMGHGTEAFF.

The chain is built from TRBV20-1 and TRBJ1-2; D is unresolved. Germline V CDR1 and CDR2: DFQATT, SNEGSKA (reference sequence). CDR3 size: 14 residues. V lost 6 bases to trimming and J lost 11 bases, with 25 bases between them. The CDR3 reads CSATSLRFAIGYTF. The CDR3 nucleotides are TGCAGTGCCACCTCCCTGAGATTTGCGATCGGATACACCTTC.

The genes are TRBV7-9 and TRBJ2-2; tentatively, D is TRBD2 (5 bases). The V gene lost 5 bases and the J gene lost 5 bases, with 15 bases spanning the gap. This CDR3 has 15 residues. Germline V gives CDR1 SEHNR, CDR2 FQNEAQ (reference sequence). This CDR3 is CASSPGGGPTGELFF. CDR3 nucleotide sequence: TGTGCCAGCAGCCCAGGCGGAGGTCCGACCGGGGAGCTGTTTTTT.

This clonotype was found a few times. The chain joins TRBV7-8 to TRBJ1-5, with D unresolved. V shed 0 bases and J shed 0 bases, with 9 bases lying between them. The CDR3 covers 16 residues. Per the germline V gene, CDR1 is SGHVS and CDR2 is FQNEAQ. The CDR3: CASSLAGAHSNQPQHF. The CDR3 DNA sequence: TGTGCCAGCAGCTTAGCAGGTGCCCATAGCAATCAGCCCCAGCATTTT.

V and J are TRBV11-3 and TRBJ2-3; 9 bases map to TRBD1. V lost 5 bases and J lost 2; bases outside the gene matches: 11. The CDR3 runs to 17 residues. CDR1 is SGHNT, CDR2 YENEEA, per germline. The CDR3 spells CASSDRTGTGYTDTQYF. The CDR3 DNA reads TGTGCCAGCAGCGACAGGACCGGGACAGGGTACACAGATACGCAGTATTTT.